This record looks at one TCR beta chain sequence and its context. The antigen is not known. This specimen belongs to a study of T cells in localized non-small cell lung cancer. TCRdb's copy holds only in-frame clones and misses some; the assay was immunoSEQ multiplex PCR. The sample carries tens of thousands of clones, about 85% recorded once. Germline V gives CDR1 SGHDT, CDR2 YYEEEE. Trimming took 0 bases from V and 10 from J, leaving 13 bases between them. The CDR3 length is 13 residues. Notes on the study in general: Researchers found a median around 58 of the top 100 tumor clones in adjacent lung.

This clonotype originated in a man aged 40 to 69 with stage II lung adenocarcinoma. The sequenced sample was PBMCs, obtained before any cancer treatment. The rearrangement joins TRBV5-6 to TRBJ2-5, with D unresolved. The CDR3 is CASSLGGVGDQYF. Written as DNA, the CDR3 is TGTGCCAGCAGCTTGGGTGGGGTTGGGGACCAGTACTTC.